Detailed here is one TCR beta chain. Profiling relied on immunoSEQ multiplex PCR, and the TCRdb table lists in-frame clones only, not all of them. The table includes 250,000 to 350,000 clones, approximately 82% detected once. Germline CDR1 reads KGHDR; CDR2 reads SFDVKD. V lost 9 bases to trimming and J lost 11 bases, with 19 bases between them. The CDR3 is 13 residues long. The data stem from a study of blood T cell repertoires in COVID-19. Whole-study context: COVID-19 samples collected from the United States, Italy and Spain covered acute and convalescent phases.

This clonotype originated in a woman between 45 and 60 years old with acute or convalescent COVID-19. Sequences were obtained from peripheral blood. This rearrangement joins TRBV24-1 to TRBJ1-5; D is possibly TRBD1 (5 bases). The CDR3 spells CATQGTGDESQHF. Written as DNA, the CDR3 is TGTGCCACCCAAGGGACGGGAGACGAGTCCCAGCATTTT.